Detailed here is one TCR beta chain. Antigen unknown. These data are taken from a study of T cell repertoires in cytomegalovirus infection. Study overall: CMV infection and matching HLA type were both indicated by public TCR beta signatures. Study conclusions and caveats: HLA-C-restricted CMV-specific TCR beta clonotypes prevailed in the ex vivo response. Using cumulative public TCR beta family frequency, the authors identified those who carried CMV together with the relevant HLA.

V shed 2 bases and J shed 10 bases, with 12 bases lying between them. This CDR3 region has 14 residues. CDR1 and CDR2 from the germline V gene are MNHEY and SVGAGI. Via MiXCR, TCRdb re-called the reads, giving one row per CDR3 protein. The sample lists about 530,000 distinct CDR3 sequences, 26% occurring once. Input material: PBMCs. V and J are TRBV6-5 and TRBJ1-6; D is unclear. This receptor was identified in a human donor in good health (CMV status not recorded). Some clones in this sample may be carry-over from other donors' samples. This CDR3 is CASSYEVFGSPLHF. The CDR3 DNA reads as TGTGCCAGCAGTTACGAGGTTTTTGGGTCACCCCTCCACTTT.